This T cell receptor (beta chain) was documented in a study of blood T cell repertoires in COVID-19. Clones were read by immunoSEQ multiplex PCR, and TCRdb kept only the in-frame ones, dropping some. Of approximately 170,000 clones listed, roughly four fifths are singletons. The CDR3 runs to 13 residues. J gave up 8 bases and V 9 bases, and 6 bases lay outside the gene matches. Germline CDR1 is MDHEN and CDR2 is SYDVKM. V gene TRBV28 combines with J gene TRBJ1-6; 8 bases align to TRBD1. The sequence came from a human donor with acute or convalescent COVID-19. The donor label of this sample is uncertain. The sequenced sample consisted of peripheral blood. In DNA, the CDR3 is TGTGCCAGTCGGGGACAGGATTATTCACCCCTCCACTTT. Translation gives CASRGQDYSPLHF.